This TCR beta chain is from a study of control samples from healthy donors and cancer patients. TCRdb's table, derived via immunoSEQ multiplex PCR, lists solely in-frame clones and lacks some. Of just under 150,000 clones in the sample, approximately 92% were seen once. This CDR3 is built from 15 residues. Trimming removed 7 bases at V and 4 bases at J, with 20 bases between. CDR1 MNHEY and CDR2 SVGAGI come from the germline V gene. The chain is built from TRBV6-5 and TRBJ2-7; D may be TRBD2 (7 bases). Sequenced input: blood. The TCR was taken from a man under 40 in good health. The CDR3 bases are TGTGCCAGCACCCAAGGGGGGGGTACCGGGTACGAGCAGTACTTC. Translated: CASTQGGGTGYEQYF.